Below are 14 T cell receptor beta chains sequenced from a single sample in a study of shared clonotypes between healthy human individuals. The method was immunoSEQ multiplex PCR; TCRdb's version includes in-frame clones alone and lacks a portion of them. Of around 1 million clones in the sample, around 80% were seen once. The sample taken for sequencing was memory CD4+ T cells sorted from blood. Subset noted: CD45RA-negative fraction. The source of these receptors is a man younger than 35 in good health.

This clone was observed a single time. V usage is TRBV30 and J usage is TRBJ2-6, with 9 positions matching TRBD1. CDR3 length: 18 amino acids. J gave up 2 bases and V 4 bases, and 12 bases lay outside the gene matches. CDR1 is GTSNPN, CDR2 SVGIG, per germline (reference sequence). The CDR3 DNA reads as TGTGCCTGGACCCCCGGGACAGGGACATTGGCTGGGGCCAACGTCCTGACTTTC. It encodes CAWTPGTGTLAGANVLTF.

The chain employs TRBV11-2 and TRBJ2-5; no definite D call. With 1 base removed from V and 5 bases from J, the gap between germline ends came to 8 bases. CDR1 SGHAT and CDR2 FQNNGV come from the germline V gene. This CDR3 region has 13 residues. CDR3 loop: CASSLAGFETQYF. Written as DNA, the CDR3 is TGTGCCAGCAGCTTAGCCGGCTTCGAGACCCAGTACTTC.

The V and J genes are TRBV5-1 and TRBJ1-2; D ambiguous. CDR1 is SGHRS, CDR2 YFSETQ, per germline. The CDR3 is 15 residues long. The V and J ends lost 0 bases and 0 bases respectively, with 9 bases between them. The CDR3 bases are TGCGCCAGCAGCTTGGACCCAGGTTCTAACTATGGCTACACCTTC. Its translation is CASSLDPGSNYGYTF.

This rearrangement joins TRBV30 to TRBJ1-5, with 8 bases aligning to TRBD1. J was trimmed by 10 bases and V by 3 bases; bases with no gene match: 8. Germline V gives CDR1 GTSNPN, CDR2 SVGIG (reference sequence). This CDR3 has 13 residues. As DNA, the CDR3 is TGTGCCTGGAGGGCCCCGGACAGGGAACCCCAGCATTTT. It encodes CAWRAPDREPQHF.

J is TRBJ2-2 and V is TRBV9; D tentatively fits TRBD1 or TRBD2 (7 bases each). This CDR3 contains 14 residues. Germline assignment: CDR1 SGDLS and CDR2 YYNGEE. The germline V and J ends were trimmed by 6 bases and 2 bases, with 11 bases remaining between them. CDR3 nucleotide sequence: TGTGCCAGCAAGCGGGACAGTAACACCGGGGAGCTGTTTTTT. Translation: CASKRDSNTGELFF. Complete variable domain (other parts from reference TRBV9 and TRBJ2-2): DSGVTQTPKHLITATGQRVTLRCSPRSGDLSVYWYQQSLDQGLQFLIQYYNGEERAKGNILERFSAQQFPDLHSELNLSSLELGDSALYFCASKRDSNTGELFFGEGSRLTVL.

The chain links TRBV5-4 to TRBJ2-1; 11 bases map to TRBD1. Trimming took 4 bases from V and 8 from J; bases not matched to a gene: 14. This CDR3 comprises 17 residues. Germline V lookup: CDR1 SGHNT, CDR2 YYREEE (reference sequence). The CDR3 coding sequence is TGTGCCAGCAGCCAACCTAAGGACAGGGGGCTTCGCGATGAGCAGTTCTTC. Protein: CASSQPKDRGLRDEQFF.

The genes are TRBV30 and TRBJ2-1, with a tentative D call TRBD2 (6 bases). Trimming took 0 bases from V and 3 from J, leaving 15 bases between them. Per germline, CDR1 GTSNPN and CDR2 SVGIG (reference sequence). The CDR3 sequence is 16 residues long. CDR3 sequence: CAWSVRGGANYNEQFF. The CDR3 coding sequence is TGTGCCTGGAGTGTACGAGGAGGGGCCAACTACAATGAGCAGTTCTTC.

CDR3 in DNA: TGTGCCAGCAGCACAGGACAGAGCTCCTACGAGCAGTACTTC. It translates to CASSTGQSSYEQYF. V usage is TRBV7-2 and J usage is TRBJ2-7; D is possibly TRBD1 (6 bases). This CDR3 comprises 14 residues. Germline assignment: CDR1 SGHTA and CDR2 FQGNSA. Trimming pared 5 bases from V and 0 bases from J, leaving 11 bases between.

Here the CDR3 DNA reads TGTGCCAGTAGTATGAGGACCCGGAACACTGAAGCTTTCTTT. Protein: CASSMRTRNTEAFF. The gene calls are TRBV19 and TRBJ1-1; D is unresolved. The CDR3 has 14 amino acids. Germline V gene data show CDR1 as LNHDA and CDR2 as SQIVND (reference sequence). The V gene lost 3 bases and the J gene lost 1 base, with 9 bases spanning the gap.

This clone was seen a few times. The chain has TRBV5-6 and TRBJ1-1, with a weak D call TRBD1 (5 bases). From germline, CDR1 is SGHDT and CDR2 YYEEEE. The CDR3 sequence is 15 residues long. Trimming pared 0 bases from V and 0 bases from J, leaving 9 bases between. CDR3 region: CASSLGQYMNTEAFF. In DNA, the CDR3 is TGTGCCAGCAGCTTGGGACAGTACATGAACACTGAAGCTTTCTTT.

A note on this clone: Within the sample, other DNA sequences also encode this same CDR3. The chain uses TRBV30 and TRBJ2-3, with D uncertain. V dropped 2 bases and J dropped 3 bases, with 3 bases sitting between them. CDR3 length: 11 residues. Germline V CDR1 and CDR2: GTSNPN, SVGIG (reference sequence). The CDR3 sequence: CAWSPTDTQYF. For the CDR3, the DNA is TGTGCCTGGAGTCCGACAGATACGCAGTATTTT.

The rearrangement links TRBV21-1 to TRBJ2-3; the table names TRBD1, a call not compared with the DNA. TRBV21-1 is classified as a pseudogene. The CDR3 spans 16 residues. Here the CDR3 DNA reads TGTGCCAGCAGCAAAGCGGAGGGACAGGGGTCAGATACGCAGTATTTT. Protein sequence: CASSKAEGQGSDTQYF.

V is TRBV7-6 and J is TRBJ1-1; D call uncertain. The CDR3 has 16 amino acids. Trimming took 3 bases from V and 1 from J, leaving 15 bases between them. Germline loops: CDR1 SGHVS, CDR2 FNYEAQ. CDR3 bases: TGTGCCAGCAGCTTGATGGTGCCCCAAGGGAACACTGAAGCTTTCTTT. This codes for CASSLMVPQGNTEAFF. Full variable domain (rest looked up from reference TRBV7-6 and TRBJ1-1): GAGVSQSPRYKVTKRGQDVALRCDPISGHVSLYWYRQALGQGPEFLTYFNYEAQQDKSGLPNDRFSAERPEGSISTLTIQRTEQRDSAMYRCASSLMVPQGNTEAFFGQGTRLTVV.

This clone has just a few counts. The chain links TRBV29-1 to TRBJ2-3, with TRBD2 identical over 7 bases. CDR3 size: 13 residues. Looked up from germline, CDR1 is SQVTM and CDR2 is ANQGSEA. Trimming removed 5 bases from V and 1 base from J; junction bases left unmatched: 3. The CDR3 spells CSVTGGGTDTQYF. CDR3 nucleotide sequence: TGCAGCGTTACGGGGGGAGGCACAGATACGCAGTATTTT.